This TCR beta chain was sequenced in a study of OX40 agonist ivuxolimab in advanced cancers. Study details: Ivuxolimab was delivered to patients intravenously every 2 weeks at doses spanning 0.01 to 10 mg/kg.

This clone was observed a single time. Its specificity is not known. Blood specimens came from baseline, cycle 4 day 1, and cycle 7 day 1. Findings of the study overall: At doses 0.1 to 3.0 mg/kg, CD4+ and CD8+ clones expanded. Researchers report that CD8+ T cells had, on average, more expanded clones than CD4+.

This table comes from immunoSEQ multiplex PCR, and its TCRdb copy is limited to in-frame clones, with some not included. The top ten clones hold around 15% of a sample with fewer than 60,000 clones, about 85% of them seen once. The CDR3 is 14 amino acids. Germline CDR1 is MNHEY and CDR2 is SMNVEV (reference sequence). The V segment lost 2 bases and the J segment 0 bases; nucleotides outside the gene matches: 1. Specimen: CD4+ or CD8+ T cells sorted from blood, collected in a trial of the OX40 agonist ivuxolimab. This receptor was taken from an adult with an advanced solid tumor such as melanoma, head and neck, liver or kidney cancer. This sequence joins TRBV27 and TRBJ2-7, with 7 nucleotides matching TRBD2. As DNA, the CDR3 is TGTGCCAGCAGTTTACGGGGGGTCTCCTACGAGCAGTACTTC. Translating it yields CASSLRGVSYEQYF.